The next 17 T cell receptor beta chains were all read from a single sample in a study of PD-1 blockade in mismatch repair-deficient tumors. The method was immunoSEQ multiplex PCR; TCRdb's version includes in-frame clones alone and lacks a portion of them. The table records more than 90,000 clones, around 80% of them present only once. The sequencing used peripheral blood, collected just over 59 weeks after starting pembrolizumab. The receptors stem from an adult with mismatch repair-deficient cancer.

The rearrangement uses TRBV7-6 and TRBJ2-7; 7 bases agree with TRBD1. V lost 3 bases, J lost 2 bases, and 4 bases stayed unmatched. The germline gives CDR1 SGHVS, CDR2 FNYEAQ. The CDR3 covers 14 residues. The CDR3 DNA reads TGTGCCAGCAGCTTGACAGGGATGGCCTACGAGCAGTACTTC. It yields the protein CASSLTGMAYEQYF.

V and J are TRBV5-4 and TRBJ1-1; D remains ambiguous. The V end was cut by 1 base, the J end by 4 bases, with 8 bases between. The CDR3 spans 13 residues. Germline lookup yields CDR1 SGHNT and CDR2 YYREEE (reference sequence). CDR3 amino acids: CASSLRSSTEAFF. DNA of the CDR3: TGTGCCAGCAGCTTGAGATCATCCACTGAAGCTTTCTTT.

The chain has TRBV7-3 and TRBJ2-4; possible D gene TRBD2, 6 bases. The CDR3 is 15 amino acids. Germline-derived CDR1 and CDR2 are SGHTA and FQGTGA. Trimming removed 0 bases at V and 10 bases at J, with 16 bases between. The CDR3 bases are TGTGCCAGCAGCTTAACGGGCGGAGGCCGGGGGATTCAGTACTTC. Translating it yields CASSLTGGGRGIQYF.

The V gene is TRBV7-8, the J gene TRBJ2-7; D call uncertain. The CDR3 consists of 16 residues. Trimming removed 6 bases at V and 0 bases at J, with 18 bases between. Germline-derived CDR1 and CDR2 are SGHVS and FQNEAQ. CDR3 nucleotide sequence: TGTGCCAGCAGTCCGCGGTACGGTGAGGACTCCTACGAGCAGTACTTC. Protein product: CASSPRYGEDSYEQYF.

This clone was seen a handful of times. The CDR3 region is CASSYQGLLDQPQHF. DNA for the CDR3: TGTGCCAGCAGTTACCAGGGACTGCTAGATCAGCCCCAGCATTTT. The chain is built from TRBV6-6 and TRBJ1-5, with D tentatively TRBD1 (5 bases). Looked up from germline, CDR1 is MNHNY and CDR2 is SVGAGI (reference sequence). Trimming left V 2 bases short and J 5 bases short, with 13 bases between. The CDR3 spans 15 residues.

This chain joins TRBV7-9 and TRBJ1-4; the match to TRBD1 covers 8 bases. The CDR3 totals 15 residues. Trimming took 6 bases from V and 5 from J; bases not matched to a gene: 8. The V gene's germline CDR1 is SEHNR and CDR2 FQNEAQ (reference sequence). The CDR3 DNA sequence: TGTGCCAGCAGTTCCCTGGACAGGGCAAATGAAAAACTGTTTTTT. This codes for CASSSLDRANEKLFF.

The chain uses TRBV27 and TRBJ2-7, with 11 bases matching TRBD2. The germline gives CDR1 MNHEY, CDR2 SMNVEV (reference sequence). With V trimmed by 2 bases and J by 4 bases, 1 base remained unmatched. The length of the CDR3 is 14 residues. The DNA for the CDR3 is TGTGCCAGCAGTTTAACTAGCGGGAGTTACGAGCAGTACTTC. This translates into CASSLTSGSYEQYF.

CDR3: CAWSARDSMKTQYF. The CDR3 bases are TGTGCCTGGAGTGCCCGGGACAGTATGAAGACCCAGTACTTC. V gene TRBV30 combines with J gene TRBJ2-5; 7 bases line up with TRBD1. After removal of 1 base from V and 6 bases from J, the junction contained 8 bases not matched to a gene. This CDR3 has 14 amino acids. In germline, CDR1 is GTSNPN, CDR2 SVGIG (reference sequence). Full variable domain (rest looked up from reference TRBV30 and TRBJ2-5): SQTIHQWPATLVQPVGSPLSLECTVEGTSNPNLYWYRQAAGRGLQLLFYSVGIGQISSEVPQNLSASRPQDRQFILSSKKLLLSDSGFYLCAWSARDSMKTQYFGPGTRLLVL.

V gene TRBV25-1 combines with J gene TRBJ1-2; TRBD1 agrees at 10 bases. With V trimmed by 3 bases and J by 8 bases, 9 bases remained unmatched. This CDR3 is built from 15 residues. CDR1 and CDR2 (germline): MGHDK, SYGVNS. CDR3: CASSDQTGGKDGYTF. CDR3 sequence (DNA): TGTGCCAGCAGTGACCAGACAGGGGGCAAGGACGGCTACACCTTC.

The genes are TRBV29-1 and TRBJ2-1; TRBD2 matches 8 bases. From germline, CDR1 is SQVTM and CDR2 ANQGSEA. The CDR3 is 12 residues long. The V segment lost 6 bases and the J segment 3 bases; nucleotides outside the gene matches: 1. The CDR3, as DNA: TGCAGCGTGCTAGCGGGCTACAATGAGCAGTTCTTC. It codes for CSVLAGYNEQFF.

V is TRBV4-3 and J is TRBJ2-1, with TRBD2 identical over 12 bases. The V gene's germline CDR1 is LGHNA and CDR2 YSLEER. V lost 1 base to trimming and J lost 7 bases; unmatched junction nucleotides: 11. The CDR3 runs 18 residues. This CDR3 reads CASSQGLAGVGLGNEQFF. DNA for the CDR3: TGCGCCAGCAGCCAAGGACTAGCGGGAGTAGGGTTGGGGAATGAGCAGTTCTTC.

The J gene is TRBJ1-3, the V gene TRBV11-2, with 7 bases lining up with TRBD1. V lost 6 bases and J lost 0; bases outside the gene matches: 14. The CDR3 is 18 residues long. CDR1 is SGHAT and CDR2 is FQNNGV in the germline V gene. The CDR3: CASRPPLGTALSGNTIYF. CDR3 coding DNA: TGTGCCAGCAGACCTCCCCTCGGGACAGCGCTCTCTGGAAACACCATATATTTT.

With regard to this clone: Other DNA sequences in the sample encode the same CDR3. V usage is TRBV29-1 and J usage is TRBJ2-3; D unclear. V gave up 3 bases and J gave up 1 base, with 11 bases separating them. Germline loops: CDR1 SQVTM, CDR2 ANQGSEA. There are 14 residues in the CDR3. In DNA, the CDR3 is TGCAGCGTTGATTCCCCCCAGGGCACAGATACGCAGTATTTT. Translation gives CSVDSPQGTDTQYF.

The chain couples TRBV19 to TRBJ2-3; tentative D call: TRBD2 (6 bases). Germline lookup yields CDR1 LNHDA and CDR2 SQIVND (reference sequence). Trimming took off 4 bases at V and 1 base at J, with 15 bases between the two ends. The CDR3 consists of 16 residues. The CDR3 nucleotides read TGTGCCAGTAGTACCCTCGGAGGGGTTGGCACAGATACGCAGTATTTT. Translating gives CASSTLGGVGTDTQYF.

This clone has a single count. The chain is built from TRBV9 and TRBJ1-1, with D unclear. The V end was cut by 0 bases, the J end by 6 bases, with 9 bases between. The CDR3 runs 13 residues. Germline CDR1 is SGDLS and CDR2 is YYNGEE. The CDR3 bases are TGTGCCAGCAGCGTAGTATCGGCGGCTGAAGCTTTCTTT. Encoded protein: CASSVVSAAEAFF.

The rearrangement uses TRBV21-1 and TRBJ1-2. TRBV21-1 is a known pseudogene. The CDR3 extends over 15 amino acids. CDR3 residues: CASSNRDPGGYGYTF. DNA of the CDR3: TGTGCCAGCAGCAACCGGGACCCTGGGGGGTATGGCTACACCTTC.

The chain has TRBV5-4 and TRBJ2-5, with 7 bases identical to TRBD2. The junction had 4 bases not matched to a gene; V was cut back by 0 bases and J by 2 bases. The CDR3 contains 15 residues. CDR1 and CDR2 (germline): SGHNT, YYREEE (reference sequence). In DNA form, the CDR3 reads TGTGCCAGCAGCTTGGGGAAGCGGGATCAAGAGACCCAGTACTTC. As protein: CASSLGKRDQETQYF. The variable domain in full, completed from reference TRBV5-4 and TRBJ2-5, reads ETGVTQSPTHLIKTRGQQVTLRCSSQSGHNTVSWYQQALGQGPQFIFQYYREEENGRGNFPPRFSGLQFPNYSSELNVNALELDDSALYLCASSLGKRDQETQYFGPGTRLLVL.